This T cell receptor (beta chain) emerged from a study of blood T cell repertoires in COVID-19. In the study overall: Donors in the United States, Italy and Spain gave samples during acute or convalescent COVID-19. Sources were T cells, B-cell-depleted T cells, or PBMCs; the material itself was cDNA or gDNA.

This clone has just one count. Study processing details: Amplification with reference gene primers provided the estimates of nucleated cell counts. The assay was immunoSEQ multiplex PCR, and TCRdb's table has in-frame clones only and misses some. V, J and clone size derive from that table, while D and trimming were established from the DNA sequence. The sample contains some 260,000 clones, roughly 80% of which appear only once. Sequencing was performed on peripheral blood. The receptor was derived from a woman older than 75 with active or convalescent COVID-19.

CDR3 region: CSVEALLYGYTF. In nucleotides, the CDR3 is TGCAGCGTTGAAGCACTGTTATATGGCTACACCTTC. This sequence joins TRBV29-1 and TRBJ1-2; D is ambiguous. V was clipped by 1 base and J by 5 bases, with 8 bases between them. The V gene's germline CDR1 is SQVTM and CDR2 ANQGSEA. The CDR3 has 12 amino acids.